The sequence of this T cell receptor beta chain was determined in a study of shared clonotypes between healthy human individuals. TCRdb's copy holds only in-frame clones and misses some; the assay was immunoSEQ multiplex PCR. This sample has 2.5 million or so clones, with around 90% found just once. V lost 0 bases to trimming and J lost 6 bases, with 9 bases between them. The germline V gene encodes CDR1 LGHNA and CDR2 YSLEER. There are 13 residues in the CDR3. The sample comprised naive CD4+ T cells sorted from blood. The subset was: CD45RA+ positively selected. The sequence came from a man between 18 and 29 years old in good health. The chain links TRBV4-3 to TRBJ2-7; D unresolved. CDR3 nucleotides: TGCGCCAGCAGCCAAGAGTGGTTCAGCGAGCAGTACTTC. Its protein product is CASSQEWFSEQYF.